This is a list of T cell receptor beta chains from one sample in a study of cytomegalovirus exposure and HLA in healthy donors. The protocol was immunoSEQ multiplex PCR, while the TCRdb copy is restricted to in-frame clones and leaves out a portion. The sample lists approximately 160,000 clones, roughly three quarters occurring once. Sample: PBMCs. Receptor source: a woman between 40 and 55 years old in good health and CMV-seropositive. Both conserved end residues are part of each CDR3. Fields, in order: D gene, V gene, J gene, clone size, CDR3 DNA, CDR3 protein. The D gene is left open where the match is weak. Expanded clones are given a class, and other clones once, few, many or no size at all.

-	TRBV19	TRBJ2-1	-	TGTGCCAGTAGTACACAGGGCGTGTCCTACAATGAGCAGTTCTTC	CASSTQGVSYNEQFF
TRBD2	TRBV4-1	TRBJ2-7	-	TGCGCCAGCAGCCAAGCGGCTAGCGGGGGTTCCTACGAGCAGTACTTC	CASSQAASGGSYEQYF
-	TRBV6-1	TRBJ1-5	few	TGTGCCAGCAGCCTATCTGACGGGGATCAGCCCCAGCATTTT	CASSLSDGDQPQHF
-	TRBV29-1	TRBJ1-2	-	TGCAGCGTTGAGAGCGGCAGCAGCTATGGCTACACCTTC	CSVESGSSYGYTF
-	TRBV6-5	TRBJ2-5	-	TGTGCCAGCAGTACATCCCTTTCCCAACAAGAGACCCAGTACTTC	CASSTSLSQQETQYF
-	TRBV21-1	TRBJ1-5	-	TGTGCCGGCAGCGGGGGCTATCAGCCCCAGCATTTT	CAGSGGYQPQHF
-	TRBV18	TRBJ2-6	-	TGTGCCAGCTCACCTTATAGCTCCAAGACTGGGGCCAACGTCCTGACTTTC	CASSPYSSKTGANVLTF
-	TRBV5-4	TRBJ1-1	few	TGTGCCAGCAGCCGGGGGACGTCTAACACTGAAGCTTTCTTT	CASSRGTSNTEAFF
-	TRBV6-5	TRBJ1-2	-	TGTGCCAGCGGATTGACAGACTCAACCTTC	CASGLTDSTF
-	TRBV30	TRBJ1-1	once	TGTGCCTGGAGTTGGTTGGCGGGGTCCTACAACACTGAAGCTTTCTTT	CAWSWLAGSYNTEAFF
-	TRBV4-1	TRBJ1-4	-	TGCGCCAGCAGCCAAGTGGGGTCGGGAGGTGAAAAACTGTTTTTT	CASSQVGSGGEKLFF
-	TRBV7-2	TRBJ2-1	-	TGTGCCAGCAACCTACCCTCCTACAATGAGCAGTTCTTC	CASNLPSYNEQFF
-	TRBV6-6	TRBJ1-1	-	TGTGCCAGCAGTCGAGGGATGAACACTGAAGCTTTCTTT	CASSRGMNTEAFF
-	TRBV4-1	TRBJ2-3	-	TGCGCCAGCAGCCAAATGACACCAGATACAGATACGCAGTATTTT	CASSQMTPDTDTQYF
TRBD1	TRBV2	TRBJ1-1	-	TGTGCCAGCAGAGCAGGGGGAATGAACACTGAAGCTTTCTTT	CASRAGGMNTEAFF
TRBD1	TRBV27	TRBJ1-2	-	TGTGCCAGCAGTTTTCCCGGGACAGGGCACTACACCTTC	CASSFPGTGHYTF
-	TRBV7-9	TRBJ1-1	-	TGTGCCAGCAGCTTAGGAGAGGACACTGAAGCTTTCTTT	CASSLGEDTEAFF
TRBD1	TRBV19	TRBJ1-1	-	TGTGCCAGTAGTCCAGGGGGCATATCGCCTGAAGCTTTCTTT	CASSPGGISPEAFF
-	TRBV7-8	TRBJ2-5	few	TGTGCCAGCAGCCCAGTCGAGGGGGGGACCTGGTACCAAGAGACCCAGTACTTC	CASSPVEGGTWYQETQYF
-	TRBV6-5	TRBJ1-6	-	TGTGCCAGCAGTTTAGAGGGGGTTTCACCCCTCCACTTT	CASSLEGVSPLHF
TRBD2	TRBV18	TRBJ2-1	once	TGTGCCAGCTCACCATCTCAACGGGGGGGGAATGAGCAGTTCTTC	CASSPSQRGGNEQFF
-	TRBV7-3	TRBJ2-5	-	TGTGCCAGCAGCCCAGGGACTTTGCAAGAGACCCAGTACTTC	CASSPGTLQETQYF
TRBD1	TRBV11-2	TRBJ1-4	-	TGTGCCAGCAGCTTCACAGGGGGTTTGGTCGAAAAACTGTTTTTT	CASSFTGGLVEKLFF
-	TRBV2	TRBJ1-4	-	TGTGCCAGCACCATAGACAGGATTAATGAAAAACTGTTTTTT	CASTIDRINEKLFF
-	TRBV6-6	TRBJ1-2	few	TGTGCCAGCAGTTACTCGACGAGGTCCGGCTACACCTTC	CASSYSTRSGYTF
-	TRBV2	TRBJ2-1	-	TGTGCCAGCAGGAGCGCGGGGAAAAACAATGAGCAGTTCTTC	CASRSAGKNNEQFF